The TCR beta chain described here comes from a study of blood T cell repertoires in COVID-19. Turning to the study itself: Whether acute or convalescent, the COVID-19 samples came from the United States, Italy and Spain. Nucleic acid was either cDNA or gDNA, and it came from T cells, B-cell-depleted T cells, or PBMCs.

Trimming at V came to 8 bases and at J to 4 bases, leaving 5 bases not matched to a gene. The CDR3 is made up of 12 amino acids. The germline gives CDR1 ENHRY, CDR2 SYGVKD. As originally analysed: Reference gene primer amplification gave nucleated cell count estimates. Only in-frame clones appear in the TCRdb table, and some are missing; sequencing was by immunoSEQ multiplex PCR. The V and J calls and the clone size are those of that table, but D and trimming were determined from the DNA. Counted here are some 190,000 clones, about 90% occurring once; the ten biggest clones make up roughly 1.5%. The rearrangement links TRBV10-3 to TRBJ2-7; 7 bases line up with TRBD2. Material: peripheral blood. This TCR derives from a man aged 18 to 35 with active or convalescent COVID-19. CDR3 loop: CAISRERYEQYF. CDR3 bases: TGTGCCATCTCGCGGGAGAGGTACGAGCAGTACTTC.